These T cell receptor beta chains were read from a single sample in a study of OX40 agonist ivuxolimab in advanced cancers. The protocol was immunoSEQ multiplex PCR, while the TCRdb copy is restricted to in-frame clones and leaves out a portion. The sample consists of around 100,000 clones, 80% to 95% of them appearing once. Sequencing used CD4+ or CD8+ T cells sorted from blood, obtained in a trial of the OX40 agonist ivuxolimab. The receptors originated from an adult with an advanced solid tumor such as melanoma, head and neck, liver or kidney cancer. CDR3s include the opening cysteine and the closing phenylalanine or tryptophan. Fields, in order: CDR3 protein, CDR3 DNA, J gene, D gene, clone size, V gene. The D gene is left open where the match is weak. Clone size, where shown, is once, few, many, or a class for clones that have expanded.

CASSQNRPGSTDTQYF,TGTGCCAGCAGCCAAAATCGACCGGGTTCCACAGATACGCAGTATTTT,TRBJ2-3,.,.,TRBV4-2
CASSLGGTPGNEQFF,TGTGCCAGCAGCTTAGGCGGGACCCCGGGGAATGAGCAGTTCTTC,TRBJ2-1,.,.,TRBV11-3
CASSEYGTGGWNEKLFF,TGTGCCAGCAGTGAATACGGGACAGGGGGCTGGAATGAAAAACTGTTTTTT,TRBJ1-4,TRBD1,.,TRBV2
CAWSVLGTTLAKNIQYF,TGTGCCTGGAGTGTCTTAGGGACAACACTAGCCAAAAACATTCAGTACTTC,TRBJ2-4,.,once,TRBV30
CSVTGTGGEKLFF,TGCAGCGTAACCGGGACAGGGGGAGAAAAACTGTTTTTT,TRBJ1-4,TRBD1,.,TRBV29-1
CASSIMPGSSYEQYF,TGTGCCAGTAGTATTATGCCGGGATCCTCCTACGAGCAGTACTTC,TRBJ2-7,.,.,TRBV19
CATSRDADYEQYF,TGTGCCACCAGCAGAGATGCTGATTACGAGCAGTACTTC,TRBJ2-7,.,.,TRBV15
CASSQTGQITDTQYF,TGCGCCAGCAGCCAGACGGGACAGATCACAGATACGCAGTATTTT,TRBJ2-3,TRBD1,.,TRBV4-3
CASSLAGTDTQYF,TGTGCCAGCAGCTTGGCGGGCACAGATACGCAGTATTTT,TRBJ2-3,.,.,TRBV5-6
CASSEQGAHATEAFF,TGTGCCAGCAGCGAACAGGGGGCACATGCCACTGAAGCTTTCTTT,TRBJ1-1,TRBD1,.,TRBV7-8
CAIKRGQDLPEYF,TGTGCCATCAAAAGGGGGCAGGATCTACCGGAGTACTTC,TRBJ2-7,TRBD1,once,TRBV10-3
CASNTHGASGANVLTF,TGTGCCAGTAACACGCACGGAGCCTCTGGGGCCAACGTCCTGACTTTC,TRBJ2-6,.,.,TRBV19
CASSAAGTGGWSSYNEQFF,TGTGCCAGCAGCGCGGCCGGGACAGGGGGCTGGAGCTCCTACAATGAGCAGTTCTTC,TRBJ2-1,TRBD1,.,TRBV7-2
CATLSAWRSSAFF,TGTGCCACCCTTTCGGCGTGGAGGTCGTCCGCTTTCTTT,TRBJ1-1,.,.,TRBV28
CASTPGGASGRDEQFF,TGTGCCAGCACCCCGGGGGGGGCCAGCGGGAGGGATGAGCAGTTCTTC,TRBJ2-1,TRBD2,.,TRBV28
CASSPFGDEQFF,TGTGCCAGCAGTCCTTTCGGAGATGAGCAGTTCTTC,TRBJ2-1,.,.,TRBV28
CASSEAGANKYNEQFF,TGTGCCAGCAGCGAGGCGGGAGCCAACAAATACAATGAGCAGTTCTTC,TRBJ2-1,TRBD2,.,TRBV9
CASSFSGANVLTF,TGTGCCAGCAGTTTCTCCGGGGCCAACGTCCTGACTTTC,TRBJ2-6,.,.,TRBV6-5
CATSRYTGELFF,TGTGCCACCAGCAGGTACACCGGGGAGCTGTTTTTT,TRBJ2-2,.,.,TRBV15
CASSLLDFINNEQFF,TGCGCCAGCAGCTTGCTGGACTTTATCAACAATGAGCAGTTCTTC,TRBJ2-1,.,.,TRBV5-1
CASSLGGTVYSYF,TGTGCCAGCAGCTTAGGTGGTACAGTGTACTCGTACTTC,TRBJ2-5,.,.,TRBV7-2
CASRSGREGLFF,TGCGCCAGCAGATCGGGGCGGGAGGGCCTGTTCTTC,TRBJ2-1,TRBD2,.,TRBV5-1
CASRNMGLPTDTQYF,TGTGCCAGTAGAAATATGGGACTCCCCACAGATACGCAGTATTTT,TRBJ2-3,.,few,TRBV19
CASSRDRNTEAFF,TGTGCCAGCAGCCGGGACAGGAACACTGAAGCTTTCTTT,TRBJ1-1,TRBD1,.,TRBV11-2
CASSEGQGASGELFF,TGTGCCAGCAGCGAGGGACAGGGGGCTTCCGGGGAGCTGTTTTTT,TRBJ2-2,TRBD1,.,TRBV7-9
CASSGQASNQPQHF,TGTGCCAGCAGCGGGCAGGCTAGCAATCAGCCCCAGCATTTT,TRBJ1-5,.,.,TRBV5-5
CASSGPLATSTDTQYF,TGCGCCAGCAGTGGGCCACTAGCGACTAGCACAGATACGCAGTATTTT,TRBJ2-3,TRBD2,.,TRBV5-1
CASGRTSGPPRGYEQFF,TGTGCTAGTGGCAGGACTAGCGGACCTCCTCGGGGGTATGAGCAGTTCTTC,TRBJ2-1,TRBD2,once,TRBV12-5
CASSRQPSYNEQFF,TGTGCCAGCTCTCGACAGCCGTCCTACAATGAGCAGTTCTTC,TRBJ2-1,.,.,TRBV7-2
CASSQGLAGVREQYF,TGCGCCAGCAGCCAAGGGCTAGCAGGTGTGAGGGAGCAGTACTTC,TRBJ2-7,.,.,TRBV4-3
CASTVLLAGFSYEQYF,TGTGCCAGCACCGTCTTGCTAGCGGGCTTCTCCTACGAGCAGTACTTC,TRBJ2-7,TRBD2,.,TRBV9
CASRKTGSSYEQYF,TGTGCCAGCAGAAAGACAGGTAGCTCCTACGAGCAGTACTTC,TRBJ2-7,.,.,TRBV28
CASSLVAGGNYEQYF,TGCGCCAGCAGCTTGGTGGCAGGGGGCAACTACGAGCAGTACTTC,TRBJ2-7,TRBD1,.,TRBV5-1
CASSSPNLAGEGTGELFF,TGTGCCAGCAGCTCTCCGAACTTAGCGGGAGAGGGCACCGGGGAGCTGTTTTTT,TRBJ2-2,TRBD2,.,TRBV11-3
CASSFIDSNTGELFF,TGTGCCAGCAGCTTCATAGACTCGAACACCGGGGAGCTGTTTTTT,TRBJ2-2,.,.,TRBV5-6
CASSFLGSRAGYTF,TGTGCCAGCAGTTTTTTGGGATCGCGTGCTGGCTACACCTTC,TRBJ1-2,.,once,TRBV28
CAAAGTAYEQYF,TGTGCCGCGGCCGGGACCGCCTACGAGCAGTACTTC,TRBJ2-7,.,.,TRBV10-3
CASNSPRGTGGAVERWTQYF,TGTGCCAGCAACTCCCCTCGCGGGACAGGGGGCGCAGTTGAAAGGTGGACCCAGTACTTC,TRBJ2-5,TRBD1,.,TRBV28
CASSSGGALGETQYF,TGTGCCAGCAGCTCCGGCGGGGCGCTGGGGGAGACCCAGTACTTC,TRBJ2-5,.,few,TRBV7-9
CASSDSGNLYEKLFF,TGTGCCAGCAGTGATTCCGGGAACCTGTATGAAAAACTGTTTTTT,TRBJ1-4,.,once,TRBV2
CASSSDSPLGGYEQYF,TGTGCCAGCTCGTCGGACAGTCCCCTAGGGGGCTACGAGCAGTACTTC,TRBJ2-7,.,.,TRBV18
CASRENRGRGGQPQHF,TGTGCCAGCAGGGAGAACAGGGGGCGCGGAGGTCAGCCCCAGCATTTT,TRBJ1-5,TRBD1,.,TRBV28
CASSPRLGKIYEQYF,TGTGCCAGCAGCCCCAGACTAGGGAAAATCTACGAGCAGTACTTC,TRBJ2-7,.,.,TRBV7-9